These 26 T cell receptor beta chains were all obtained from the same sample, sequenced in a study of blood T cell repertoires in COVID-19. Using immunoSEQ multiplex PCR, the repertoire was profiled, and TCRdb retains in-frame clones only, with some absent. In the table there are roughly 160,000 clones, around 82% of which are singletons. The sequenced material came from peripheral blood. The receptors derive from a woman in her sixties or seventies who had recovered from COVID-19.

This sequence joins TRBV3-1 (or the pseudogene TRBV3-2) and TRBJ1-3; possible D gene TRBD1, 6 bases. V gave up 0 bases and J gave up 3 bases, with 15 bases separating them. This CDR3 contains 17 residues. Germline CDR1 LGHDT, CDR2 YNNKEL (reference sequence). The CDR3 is CASSQDRGGRDGNTIYF. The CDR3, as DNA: TGTGCCAGCAGCCAAGATCGGGGGGGGCGTGATGGAAACACCATATATTTT.

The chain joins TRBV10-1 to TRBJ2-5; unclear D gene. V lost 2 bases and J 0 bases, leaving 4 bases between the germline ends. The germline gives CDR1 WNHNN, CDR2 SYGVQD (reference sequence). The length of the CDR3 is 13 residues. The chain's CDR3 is CASSENNQETQYF. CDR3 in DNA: TGCGCCAGCAGTGAGAACAACCAAGAGACCCAGTACTTC.

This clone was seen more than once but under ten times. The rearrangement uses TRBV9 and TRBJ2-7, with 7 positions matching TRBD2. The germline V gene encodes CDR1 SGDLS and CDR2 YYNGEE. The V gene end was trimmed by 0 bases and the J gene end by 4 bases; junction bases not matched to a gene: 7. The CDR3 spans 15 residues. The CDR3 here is CASSVGGGSGYEQYF. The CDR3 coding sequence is TGTGCCAGCAGCGTAGGGGGAGGGAGCGGATACGAGCAGTACTTC.

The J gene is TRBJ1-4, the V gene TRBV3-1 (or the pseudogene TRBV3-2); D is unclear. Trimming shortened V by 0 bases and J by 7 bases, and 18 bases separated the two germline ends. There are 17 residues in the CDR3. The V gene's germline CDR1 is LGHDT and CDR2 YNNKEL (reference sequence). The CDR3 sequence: CASSQDLIGVRGEKLFF. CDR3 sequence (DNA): TGTGCCAGCAGCCAAGATCTGATCGGGGTTCGGGGTGAAAAACTGTTTTTT.

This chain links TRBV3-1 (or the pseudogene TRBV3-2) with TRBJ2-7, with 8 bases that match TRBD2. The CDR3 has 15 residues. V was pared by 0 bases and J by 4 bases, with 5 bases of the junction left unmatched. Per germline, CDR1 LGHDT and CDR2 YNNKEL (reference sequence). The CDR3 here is CASSQDRGGPYEQYF. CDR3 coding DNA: TGTGCCAGCAGCCAAGACCGGGGGGGGCCGTACGAGCAGTACTTC.

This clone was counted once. In DNA, the CDR3 is TGTGCTAGTGGTTTGAGGGGGCCCGAGACCCAGTACTTC. Protein: CASGLRGPETQYF. The chain carries TRBV12-5 and TRBJ2-5; TRBD1 agrees at 7 bases. Per germline, CDR1 LGHNT and CDR2 FRNRAP. V gave up 2 bases and J gave up 5 bases; unmatched junction bases: 2. The CDR3 totals 13 residues.

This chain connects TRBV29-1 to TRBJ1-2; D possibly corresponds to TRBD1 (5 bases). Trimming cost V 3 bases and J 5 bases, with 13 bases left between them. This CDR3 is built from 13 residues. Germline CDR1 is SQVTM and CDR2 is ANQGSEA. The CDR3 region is CSVERQRSYGYTF. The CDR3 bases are TGCAGCGTTGAGAGACAGAGATCATATGGCTACACCTTC.

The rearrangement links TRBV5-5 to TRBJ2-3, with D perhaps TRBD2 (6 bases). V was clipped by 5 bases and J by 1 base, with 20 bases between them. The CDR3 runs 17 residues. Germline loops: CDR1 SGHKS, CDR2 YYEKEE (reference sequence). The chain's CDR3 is CASRPSPGVVGTDTQYF. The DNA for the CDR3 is TGTGCCAGCAGACCGAGCCCGGGGGTAGTGGGCACAGATACGCAGTATTTT.

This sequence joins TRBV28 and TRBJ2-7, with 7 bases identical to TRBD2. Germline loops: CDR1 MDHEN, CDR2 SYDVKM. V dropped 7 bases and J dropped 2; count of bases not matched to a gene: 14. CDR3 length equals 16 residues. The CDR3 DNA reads TGTGCCAGCACCCCCCCGGGGGGAGTGGTGCCCTACGAGCAGTACTTC. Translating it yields CASTPPGGVVPYEQYF.

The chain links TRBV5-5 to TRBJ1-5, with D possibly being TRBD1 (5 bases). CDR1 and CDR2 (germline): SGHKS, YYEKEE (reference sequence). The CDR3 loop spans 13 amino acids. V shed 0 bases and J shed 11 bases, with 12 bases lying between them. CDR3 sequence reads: CASSLGQGTTQHF. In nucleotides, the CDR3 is TGTGCCAGCAGCTTGGGTCAAGGGACTACCCAGCATTTT.

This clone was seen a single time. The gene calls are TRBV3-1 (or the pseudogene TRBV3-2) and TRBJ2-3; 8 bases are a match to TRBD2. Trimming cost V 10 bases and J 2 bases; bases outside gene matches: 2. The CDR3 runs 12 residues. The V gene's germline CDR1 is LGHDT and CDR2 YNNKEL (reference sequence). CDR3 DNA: TGTGCCACCGGACTAGCCACAGATACGCAGTATTTT. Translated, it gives CATGLATDTQYF.

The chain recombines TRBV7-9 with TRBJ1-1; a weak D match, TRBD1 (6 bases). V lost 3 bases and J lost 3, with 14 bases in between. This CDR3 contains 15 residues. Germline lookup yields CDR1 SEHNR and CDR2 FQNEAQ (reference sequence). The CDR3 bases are TGTGCCAGCAGCTTGGCACAGGGTGTGGACACTGAAGCTTTCTTT. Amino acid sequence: CASSLAQGVDTEAFF.

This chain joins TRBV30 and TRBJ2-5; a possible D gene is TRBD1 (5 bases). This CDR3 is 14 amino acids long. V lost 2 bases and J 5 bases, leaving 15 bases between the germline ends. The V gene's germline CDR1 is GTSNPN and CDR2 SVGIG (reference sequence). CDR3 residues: CAWSPQGAGETQYF. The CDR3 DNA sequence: TGTGCCTGGAGTCCCCAAGGGGCCGGGGAGACCCAGTACTTC.

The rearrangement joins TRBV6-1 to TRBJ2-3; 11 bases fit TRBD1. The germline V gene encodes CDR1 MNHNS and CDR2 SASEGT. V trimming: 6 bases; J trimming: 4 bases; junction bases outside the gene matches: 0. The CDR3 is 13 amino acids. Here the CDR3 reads CASRGQGADTQYF. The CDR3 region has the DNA TGTGCCAGCAGGGGACAGGGGGCAGATACGCAGTATTTT.

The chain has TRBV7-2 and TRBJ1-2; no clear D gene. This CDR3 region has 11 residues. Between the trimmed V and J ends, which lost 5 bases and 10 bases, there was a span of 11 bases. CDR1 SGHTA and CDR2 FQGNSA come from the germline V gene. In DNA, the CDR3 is TGTGCCAGCAGCGAATATTGGGCCTACACCTTC. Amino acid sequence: CASSEYWAYTF. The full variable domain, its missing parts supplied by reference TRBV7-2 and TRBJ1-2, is GAGVSQSPSNKVTEKGKDVELRCDPISGHTALYWYRQSLGQGLEFLIYFQGNSAPDKSGLPSDRFSAERTGGSVSTLTIQRTQQEDSAVYLCASSEYWAYTFGSGTRLTVV.

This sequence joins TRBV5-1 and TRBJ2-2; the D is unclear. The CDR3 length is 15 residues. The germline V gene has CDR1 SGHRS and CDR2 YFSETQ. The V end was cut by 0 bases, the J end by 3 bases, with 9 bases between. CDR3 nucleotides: TGCGCCAGCAGCTTGGGGCCCCGGGACACCGGGGAGCTGTTTTTT. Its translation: CASSLGPRDTGELFF.

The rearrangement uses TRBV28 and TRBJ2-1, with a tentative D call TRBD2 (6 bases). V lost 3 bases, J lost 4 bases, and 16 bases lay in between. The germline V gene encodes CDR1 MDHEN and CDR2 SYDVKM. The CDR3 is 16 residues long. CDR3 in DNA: TGTGCCAGCAGTTTCGTCCGGGCTAGCGCGTACAATGAGCAGTTCTTC. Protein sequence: CASSFVRASAYNEQFF.

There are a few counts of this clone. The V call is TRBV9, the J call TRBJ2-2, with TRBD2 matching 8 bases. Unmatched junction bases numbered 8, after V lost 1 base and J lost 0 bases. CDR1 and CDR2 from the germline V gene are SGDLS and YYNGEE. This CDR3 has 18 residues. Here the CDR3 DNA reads TGTGCCAGCAGCGTAAGGGGCGGGGGGTTCGCGAACACCGGGGAGCTGTTTTTT. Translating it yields CASSVRGGGFANTGELFF.

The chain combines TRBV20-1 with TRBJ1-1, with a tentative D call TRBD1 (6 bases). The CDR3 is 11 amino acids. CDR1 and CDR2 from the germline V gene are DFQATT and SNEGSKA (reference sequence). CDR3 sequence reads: CTSAWGHEAFF. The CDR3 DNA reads TGCACCAGTGCGTGGGGGCATGAAGCTTTCTTT.

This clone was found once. The CDR3 sequence is CASSLRSGGTAYEQYF. The CDR3 DNA follows: TGTGCCAGCAGCCTCCGGAGCGGGGGGACCGCCTACGAGCAGTACTTC. V gene TRBV7-3 combines with J gene TRBJ2-7; 9 bases line up with TRBD2. This CDR3 has 16 residues. Germline V gene sequence: CDR1 SGHTA, CDR2 FQGTGA. Trimming removed 5 bases from V and 2 bases from J; junction bases left unmatched: 10. Full variable domain (outside the CDR3, taken from reference TRBV7-3 and TRBJ2-7): GAGVSQTPSNKVTEKGKYVELRCDPISGHTALYWYRQSLGQGPEFLIYFQGTGAADDSGLPNDRFFAVRPEGSVSTLKIQRTERGDSAVYLCASSLRSGGTAYEQYFGPGTRLTVT.

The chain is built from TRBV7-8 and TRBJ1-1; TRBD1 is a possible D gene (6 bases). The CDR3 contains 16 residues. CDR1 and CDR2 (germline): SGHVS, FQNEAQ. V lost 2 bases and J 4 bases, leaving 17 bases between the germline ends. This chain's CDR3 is CASSLIAGAQSTEAFF. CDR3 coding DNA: TGTGCCAGCAGCTTAATTGCGGGGGCGCAGAGCACTGAAGCTTTCTTT.

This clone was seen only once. The CDR3 loop reads CASSKRTVQYNEQFF. The CDR3 DNA is TGTGCCAGCAGTAAGCGGACGGTCCAATACAATGAGCAGTTCTTC. The V call is TRBV6-5, the J call TRBJ2-1; D perhaps matches TRBD2 (5 bases). CDR1 and CDR2 from the germline V gene are MNHEY and SVGAGI. The CDR3 spans 15 residues. Trimming cost V 5 bases and J 4 bases, with 15 bases left between them.

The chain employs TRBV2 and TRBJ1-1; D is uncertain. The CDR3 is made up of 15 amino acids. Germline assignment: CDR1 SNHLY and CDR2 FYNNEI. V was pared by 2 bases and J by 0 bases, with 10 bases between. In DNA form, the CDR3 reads TGTGCCAGCAGTGAACTGGCCTCGATGAACACTGAAGCTTTCTTT. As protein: CASSELASMNTEAFF. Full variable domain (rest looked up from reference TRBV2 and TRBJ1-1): EPEVTQTPSHQVTQMGQEVILRCVPISNHLYFYWYRQILGQKVEFLVSFYNNEISEKSEIFDDQFSVERPDGSNFTLKIRSTKLEDSAMYFCASSELASMNTEAFFGQGTRLTVV.

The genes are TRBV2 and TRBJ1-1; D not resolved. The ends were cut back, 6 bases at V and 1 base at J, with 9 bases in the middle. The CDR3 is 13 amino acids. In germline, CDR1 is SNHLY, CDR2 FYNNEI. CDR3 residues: CASRTEGNTEAFF. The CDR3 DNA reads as TGTGCCAGCAGGACGGAGGGGAACACTGAAGCTTTCTTT.

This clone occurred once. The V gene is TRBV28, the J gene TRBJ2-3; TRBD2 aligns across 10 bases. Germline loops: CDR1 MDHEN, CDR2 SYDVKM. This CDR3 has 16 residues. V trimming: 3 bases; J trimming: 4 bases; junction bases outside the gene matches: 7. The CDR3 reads CASSLPSGSGADTQYF. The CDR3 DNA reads TGTGCCAGCAGTTTGCCTAGCGGGAGTGGGGCAGATACGCAGTATTTT.

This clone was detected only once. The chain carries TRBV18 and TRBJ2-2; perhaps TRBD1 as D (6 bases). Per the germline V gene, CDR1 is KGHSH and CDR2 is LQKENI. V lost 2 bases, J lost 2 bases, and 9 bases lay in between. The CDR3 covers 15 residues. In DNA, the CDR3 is TGTGCCAGCTCACCAGGACAGACTAACACCGGGGAGCTGTTTTTT. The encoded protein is CASSPGQTNTGELFF.